The entry below describes one T cell receptor (beta chain). The data stem from a study of OX40 agonist ivuxolimab in advanced cancers. The table came from immunoSEQ multiplex PCR; TCRdb's copy has only in-frame clones and leaves some out. Seen here are more than 45,000 clones, 81% observed once, and the top ten hold 0.75%. With 4 bases removed from V and 6 bases from J, the gap between germline ends came to 17 bases. The length of the CDR3 is 15 residues. Germline loops: CDR1 LGHNA, CDR2 YNFKEQ. The V gene is TRBV4-2, the J gene TRBJ2-3; weak D call: TRBD1 (6 bases). Source: CD4+ or CD8+ T cells sorted from blood, taken in a trial of the OX40 agonist ivuxolimab. The clonotype was recovered from an adult with an advanced solid tumor such as melanoma, head and neck, liver or kidney cancer. DNA for the CDR3: TGTGCCAGCAGCCCGACGTCCAGGGGAGCCGATACGCAGTATTTT. It encodes CASSPTSRGADTQYF.